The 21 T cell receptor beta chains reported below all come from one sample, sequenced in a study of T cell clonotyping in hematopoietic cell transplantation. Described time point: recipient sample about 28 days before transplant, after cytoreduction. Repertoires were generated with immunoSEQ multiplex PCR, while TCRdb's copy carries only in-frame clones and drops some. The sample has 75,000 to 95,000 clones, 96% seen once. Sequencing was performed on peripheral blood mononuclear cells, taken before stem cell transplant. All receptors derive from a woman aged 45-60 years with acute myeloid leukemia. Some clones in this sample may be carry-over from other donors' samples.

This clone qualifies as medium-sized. The CDR3 loop reads CASTTELAVYNEQFF. For the CDR3, the DNA is TGTGCCAGCACTACCGAGCTAGCGGTATACAATGAGCAGTTCTTC. The rearrangement links TRBV28 to TRBJ2-1; 7 nucleotides match TRBD2. Germline values: CDR1 MDHEN, CDR2 SYDVKM. CDR3 length equals 15 residues. V shed 7 bases and J 4 bases; nucleotides not matched to a gene: 10.

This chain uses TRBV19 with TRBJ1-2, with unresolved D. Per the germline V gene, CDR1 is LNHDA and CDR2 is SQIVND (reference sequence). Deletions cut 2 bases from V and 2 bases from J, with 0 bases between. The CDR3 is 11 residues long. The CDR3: CASSINYGYTF. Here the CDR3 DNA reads TGTGCCAGTAGTATAAACTATGGCTACACCTTC.

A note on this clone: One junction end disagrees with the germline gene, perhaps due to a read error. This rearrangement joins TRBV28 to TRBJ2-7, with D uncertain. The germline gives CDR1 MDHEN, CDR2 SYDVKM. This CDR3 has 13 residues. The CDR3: CASTLSTEYEQYF. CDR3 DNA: TGTGCCAGCACTTTAAGTACAGAATACGAGCAGTACTTC. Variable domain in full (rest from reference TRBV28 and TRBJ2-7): DVKVTQSSRYLVKRTGEKVFLECVQDMDHENMFWYRQDPGLGLRLIYFSYDVKMKEKGDIPEGYSVSREKKERFSLILESASTNQTSMYLCASTLSTEYEQYFGPGTRLTVT.

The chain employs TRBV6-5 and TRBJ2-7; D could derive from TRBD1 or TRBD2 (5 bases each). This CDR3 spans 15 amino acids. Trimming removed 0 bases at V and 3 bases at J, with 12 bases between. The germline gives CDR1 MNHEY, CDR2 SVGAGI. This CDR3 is CASSYSGTESYEQYF. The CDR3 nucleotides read TGTGCCAGCAGTTACTCCGGGACCGAAAGCTACGAGCAGTACTTC.

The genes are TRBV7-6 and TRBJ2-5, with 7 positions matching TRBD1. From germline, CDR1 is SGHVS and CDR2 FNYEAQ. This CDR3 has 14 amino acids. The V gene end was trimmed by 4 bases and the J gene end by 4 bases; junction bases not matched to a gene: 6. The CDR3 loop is CASSSQGFGETQYF. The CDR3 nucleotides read TGTGCCAGCAGCTCACAGGGGTTTGGAGAGACCCAGTACTTC.

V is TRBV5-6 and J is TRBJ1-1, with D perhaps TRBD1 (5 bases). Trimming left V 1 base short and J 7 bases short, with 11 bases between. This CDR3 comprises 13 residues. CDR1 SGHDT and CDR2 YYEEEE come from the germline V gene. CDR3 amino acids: CASSLQGTIEAFF. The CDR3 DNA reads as TGTGCCAGCAGCTTGCAGGGAACCATTGAAGCTTTCTTT.

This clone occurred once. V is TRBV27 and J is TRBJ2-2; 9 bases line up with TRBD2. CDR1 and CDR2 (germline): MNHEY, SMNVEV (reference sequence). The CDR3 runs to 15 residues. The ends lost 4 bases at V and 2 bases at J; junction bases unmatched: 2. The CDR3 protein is CASSWTSANTGELFF. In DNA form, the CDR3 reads TGTGCCAGCAGTTGGACTAGCGCAAACACCGGGGAGCTGTTTTTT.

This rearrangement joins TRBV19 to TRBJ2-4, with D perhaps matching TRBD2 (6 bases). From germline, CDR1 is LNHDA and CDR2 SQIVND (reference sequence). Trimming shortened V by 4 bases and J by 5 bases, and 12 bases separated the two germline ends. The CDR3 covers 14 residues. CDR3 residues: CASSRGGNENIQYF. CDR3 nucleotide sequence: TGTGCCAGTAGTAGGGGCGGGAATGAAAACATTCAGTACTTC.

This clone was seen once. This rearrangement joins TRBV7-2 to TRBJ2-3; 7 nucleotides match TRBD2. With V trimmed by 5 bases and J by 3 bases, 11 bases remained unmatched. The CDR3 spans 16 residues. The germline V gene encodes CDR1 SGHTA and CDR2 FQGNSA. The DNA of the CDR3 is TGTGCCAGCAGCGCCACAGCGGGGAGTCGGACAGATACGCAGTATTTT. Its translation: CASSATAGSRTDTQYF.

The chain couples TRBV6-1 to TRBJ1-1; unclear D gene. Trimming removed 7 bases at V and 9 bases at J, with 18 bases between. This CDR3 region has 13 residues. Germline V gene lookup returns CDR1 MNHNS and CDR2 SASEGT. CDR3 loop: CASTVGQVGKAFF. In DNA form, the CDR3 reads TGTGCCAGCACTGTAGGGCAGGTTGGTAAAGCTTTCTTT.

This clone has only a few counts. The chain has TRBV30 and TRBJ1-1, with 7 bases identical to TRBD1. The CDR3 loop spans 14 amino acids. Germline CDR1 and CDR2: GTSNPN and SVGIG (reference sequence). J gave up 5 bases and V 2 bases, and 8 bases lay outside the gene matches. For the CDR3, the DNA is TGTGCCTGGAGTTTAAACAGGGGAGGGACTGAAGCTTTCTTT. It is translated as CAWSLNRGGTEAFF.

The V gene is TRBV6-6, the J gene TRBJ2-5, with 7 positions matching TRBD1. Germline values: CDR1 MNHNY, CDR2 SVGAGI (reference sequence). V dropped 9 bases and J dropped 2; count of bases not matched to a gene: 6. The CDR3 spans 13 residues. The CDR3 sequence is CARTGRGQETQYF. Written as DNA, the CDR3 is TGTGCCAGGACCGGCAGGGGGCAAGAGACCCAGTACTTC.

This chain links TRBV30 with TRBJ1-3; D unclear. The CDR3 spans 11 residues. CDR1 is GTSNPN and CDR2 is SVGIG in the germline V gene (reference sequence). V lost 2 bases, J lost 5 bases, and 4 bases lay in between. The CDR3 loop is CAWSIRNTIYF. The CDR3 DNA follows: TGTGCCTGGAGTATTAGAAACACCATATATTTT.

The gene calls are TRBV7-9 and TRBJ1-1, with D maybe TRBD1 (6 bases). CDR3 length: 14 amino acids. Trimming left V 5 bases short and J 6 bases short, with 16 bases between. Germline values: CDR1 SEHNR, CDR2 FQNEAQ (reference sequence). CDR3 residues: CASSRPGGASEAFF. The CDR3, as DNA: TGTGCCAGCAGCCGCCCGGGGGGCGCCTCTGAAGCTTTCTTT.

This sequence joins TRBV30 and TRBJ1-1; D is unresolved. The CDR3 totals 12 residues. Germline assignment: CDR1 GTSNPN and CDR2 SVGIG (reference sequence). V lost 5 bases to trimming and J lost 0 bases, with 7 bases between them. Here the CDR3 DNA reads TGTGCCTGGTCAGTGATGAACACTGAAGCTTTCTTT. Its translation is CAWSVMNTEAFF.

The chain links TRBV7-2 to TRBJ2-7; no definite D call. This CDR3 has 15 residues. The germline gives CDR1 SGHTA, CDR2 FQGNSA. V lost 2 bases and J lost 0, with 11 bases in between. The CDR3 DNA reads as TGTGCCAGCAGCTTAAGTTCCGGAAACTCCTACGAGCAGTACTTC. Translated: CASSLSSGNSYEQYF.

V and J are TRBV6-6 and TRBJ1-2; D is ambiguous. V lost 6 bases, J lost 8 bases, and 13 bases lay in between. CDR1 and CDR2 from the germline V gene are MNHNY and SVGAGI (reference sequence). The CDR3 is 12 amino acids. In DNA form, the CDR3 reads TGTGCCAGCAGCCCGGCATCCTGGGGCTACACCTTC. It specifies CASSPASWGYTF.

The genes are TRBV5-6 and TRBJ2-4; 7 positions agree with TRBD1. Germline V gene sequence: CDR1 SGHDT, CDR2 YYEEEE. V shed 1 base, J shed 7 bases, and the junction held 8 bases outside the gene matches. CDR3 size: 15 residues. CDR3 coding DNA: TGTGCCAGCAGCTTGATCGAGACAGGGATGAACATTCAGTACTTC. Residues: CASSLIETGMNIQYF.

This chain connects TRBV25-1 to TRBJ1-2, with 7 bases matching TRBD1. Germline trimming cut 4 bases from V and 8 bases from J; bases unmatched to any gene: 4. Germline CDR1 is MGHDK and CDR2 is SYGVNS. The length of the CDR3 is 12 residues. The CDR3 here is CASSAQGIGYTF. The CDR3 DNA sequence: TGTGCCAGCAGTGCACAGGGGATAGGCTACACCTTC.

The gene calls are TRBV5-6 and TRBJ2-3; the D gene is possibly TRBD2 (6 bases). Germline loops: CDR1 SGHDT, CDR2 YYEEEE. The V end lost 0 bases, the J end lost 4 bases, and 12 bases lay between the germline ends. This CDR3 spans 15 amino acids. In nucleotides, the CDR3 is TGTGCCAGCAGCTTGGTAGTAGCGGCGGCAGATACGCAGTATTTT. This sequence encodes CASSLVVAAADTQYF.

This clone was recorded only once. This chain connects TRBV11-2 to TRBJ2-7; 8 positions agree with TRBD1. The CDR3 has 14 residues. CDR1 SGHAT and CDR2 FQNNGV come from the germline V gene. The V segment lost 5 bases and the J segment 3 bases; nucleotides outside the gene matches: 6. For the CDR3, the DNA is TGTGCCAGCAGCGGCCGGGACAGGAGCTACGAGCAGTACTTC. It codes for CASSGRDRSYEQYF.